Listed here are 4 T cell receptor beta chains from one sample, sequenced in a study of T cells in localized non-small cell lung cancer. The data were produced by immunoSEQ multiplex PCR, yet TCRdb's version contains in-frame clones alone and is incomplete. Of approximately 41,000 clones in the sample, 91% were seen once. Sequences were derived from PBMCs, sampled before any cancer treatment. Receptors were obtained from a woman aged 40-75 years with stage II lung adenocarcinoma.

The chain employs TRBV28 and TRBJ2-5, with 9 bases fitting TRBD2. Germline-derived CDR1 and CDR2 are MDHEN and SYDVKM. J gave up 0 bases and V 6 bases, and 8 bases lay outside the gene matches. CDR3 size: 16 residues. The CDR3 here is CASRGPSGIYQETQYF. CDR3 nucleotide sequence: TGTGCCAGCAGGGGGCCTAGCGGGATCTACCAAGAGACCCAGTACTTC.

The chain uses TRBV7-9 and TRBJ1-5; D unresolved. From germline, CDR1 is SEHNR and CDR2 FQNEAQ (reference sequence). Trimming pared 3 bases from V and 6 bases from J, leaving 9 bases between. This CDR3 has 13 residues. In DNA, the CDR3 is TGTGCCAGCAGCTTTCCCGGTGGTCAGCCCCAGCATTTT. Translation: CASSFPGGQPQHF.

This clone has only a few counts. The J gene is TRBJ2-1, the V gene TRBV6-1; the match to TRBD1 covers 7 bases. The CDR3 totals 16 residues. Losses at the gene ends were 3 bases for V and 4 bases for J; bases not matched to a gene: 9. Germline CDR1 is MNHNS and CDR2 is SASEGT. DNA of the CDR3: TGTGCCAGCAGTGACCTCAAGGGGGCTCGATACAATGAGCAGTTCTTC. Encoded protein: CASSDLKGARYNEQFF.

The chain carries TRBV9 and TRBJ2-7, with a weak D call TRBD1 (6 bases). Germline CDR1 SGDLS, CDR2 YYNGEE. The V end lost 3 bases, the J end lost 5 bases, and 15 bases lay between the germline ends. The CDR3 spans 14 residues. In DNA, the CDR3 is TGTGCCAGCAGCGCCGGGGCCCAGGGGCACGAGCAGTACTTC. Translated: CASSAGAQGHEQYF.